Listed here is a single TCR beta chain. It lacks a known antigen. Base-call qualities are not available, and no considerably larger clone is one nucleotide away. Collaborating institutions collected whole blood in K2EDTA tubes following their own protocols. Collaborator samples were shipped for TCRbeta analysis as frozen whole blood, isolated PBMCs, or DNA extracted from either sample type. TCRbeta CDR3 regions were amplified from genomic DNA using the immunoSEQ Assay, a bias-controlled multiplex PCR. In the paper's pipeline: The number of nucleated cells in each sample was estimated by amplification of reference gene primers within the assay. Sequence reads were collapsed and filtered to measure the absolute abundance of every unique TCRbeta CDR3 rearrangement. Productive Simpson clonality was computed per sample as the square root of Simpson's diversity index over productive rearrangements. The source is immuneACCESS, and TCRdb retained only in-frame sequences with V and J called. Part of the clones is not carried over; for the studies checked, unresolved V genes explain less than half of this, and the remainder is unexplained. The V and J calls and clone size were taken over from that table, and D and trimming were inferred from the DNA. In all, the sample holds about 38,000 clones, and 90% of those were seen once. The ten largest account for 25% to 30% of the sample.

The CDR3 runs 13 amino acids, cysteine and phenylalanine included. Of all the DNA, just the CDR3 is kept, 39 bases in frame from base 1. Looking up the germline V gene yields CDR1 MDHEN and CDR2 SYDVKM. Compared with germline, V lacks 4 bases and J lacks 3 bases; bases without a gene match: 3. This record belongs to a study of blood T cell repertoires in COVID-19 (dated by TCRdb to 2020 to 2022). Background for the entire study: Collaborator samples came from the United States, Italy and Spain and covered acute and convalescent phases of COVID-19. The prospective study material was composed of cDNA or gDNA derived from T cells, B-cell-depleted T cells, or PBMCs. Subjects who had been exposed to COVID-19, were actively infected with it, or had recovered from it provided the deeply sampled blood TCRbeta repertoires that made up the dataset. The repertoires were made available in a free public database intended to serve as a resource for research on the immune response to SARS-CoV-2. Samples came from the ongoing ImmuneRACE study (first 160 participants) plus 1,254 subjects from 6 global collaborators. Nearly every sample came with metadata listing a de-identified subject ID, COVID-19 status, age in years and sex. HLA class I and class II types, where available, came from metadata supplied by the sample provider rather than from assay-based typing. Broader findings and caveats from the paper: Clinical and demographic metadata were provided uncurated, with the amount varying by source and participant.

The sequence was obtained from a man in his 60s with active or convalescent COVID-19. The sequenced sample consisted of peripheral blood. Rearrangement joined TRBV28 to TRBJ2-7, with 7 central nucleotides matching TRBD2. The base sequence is TGTGCCAGCAGTTCGGGACTAATCTACGAGCAGTACTTC. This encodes CASSSGLIYEQYF.